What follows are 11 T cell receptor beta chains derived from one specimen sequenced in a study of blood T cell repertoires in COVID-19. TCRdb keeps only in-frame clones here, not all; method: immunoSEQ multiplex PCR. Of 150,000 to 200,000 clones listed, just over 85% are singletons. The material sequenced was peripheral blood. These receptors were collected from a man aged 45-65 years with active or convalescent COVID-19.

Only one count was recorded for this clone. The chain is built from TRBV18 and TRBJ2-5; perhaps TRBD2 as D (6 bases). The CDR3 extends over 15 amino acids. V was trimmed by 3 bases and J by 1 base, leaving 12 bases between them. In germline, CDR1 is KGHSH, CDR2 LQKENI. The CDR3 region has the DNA TGTGCCAGCTCACCCGGACGGGACTCCCAAGAGACCCAGTACTTC. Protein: CASSPGRDSQETQYF.

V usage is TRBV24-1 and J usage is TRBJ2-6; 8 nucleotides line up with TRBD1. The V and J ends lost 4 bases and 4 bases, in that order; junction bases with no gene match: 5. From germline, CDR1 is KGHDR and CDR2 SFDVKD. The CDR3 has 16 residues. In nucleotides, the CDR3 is TGTGCCACCAGTGACCGGACAGGGTTCGGGGCCAACGTCCTGACTTTC. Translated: CATSDRTGFGANVLTF.

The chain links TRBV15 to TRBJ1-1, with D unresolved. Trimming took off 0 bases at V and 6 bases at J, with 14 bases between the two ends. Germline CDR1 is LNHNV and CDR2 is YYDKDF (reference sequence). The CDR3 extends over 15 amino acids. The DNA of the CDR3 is TGTGCCACCAGCAGAGAGGCAGGCTGGGTAGCTGAAGCTTTCTTT. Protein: CATSREAGWVAEAFF. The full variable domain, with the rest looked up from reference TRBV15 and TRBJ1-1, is DAMVIQNPRYQVTQFGKPVTLSCSQTLNHNVMYWYQQKSSQAPKLLFHYYDKDFNNEADTPDNFQSRRPNTSFCFLDIRSPGLGDTAMYLCATSREAGWVAEAFFGQGTRLTVV.

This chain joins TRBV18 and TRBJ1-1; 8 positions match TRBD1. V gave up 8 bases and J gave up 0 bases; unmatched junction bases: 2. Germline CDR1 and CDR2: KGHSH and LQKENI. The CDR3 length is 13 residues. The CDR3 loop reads CASGQGMNTEAFF. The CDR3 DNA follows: TGTGCCAGCGGACAGGGCATGAACACTGAAGCTTTCTTT.

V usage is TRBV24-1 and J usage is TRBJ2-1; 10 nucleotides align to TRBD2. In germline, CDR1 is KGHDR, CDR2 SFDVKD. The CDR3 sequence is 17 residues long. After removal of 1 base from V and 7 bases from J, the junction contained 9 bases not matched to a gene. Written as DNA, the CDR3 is TGTGCCACCAGTGATTTTAGCGGGAGGACCGGGGTGAATGAGCAGTTCTTC. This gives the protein CATSDFSGRTGVNEQFF.

This CDR3 is CASSPRREGDYGYTF. In nucleotides, the CDR3 is TGTGCCAGCTCACCAAGGAGGGAAGGGGACTATGGCTACACCTTC. The rearrangement uses TRBV18 and TRBJ1-2, with a possible D match to TRBD1 (5 bases). Germline CDR1 KGHSH, CDR2 LQKENI. V lost 2 bases and J lost 3, with 13 bases in between. The CDR3 consists of 15 residues. The full variable domain, its missing parts supplied by reference TRBV18 and TRBJ1-2, is NAGVMQNPRHLVRRRGQEARLRCSPMKGHSHVYWYRQLPEEGLKFMVYLQKENIIDESGMPKERFSAEFPKEGPSILRIQQVVRGDSAAYFCASSPRREGDYGYTFGSGTRLTVV.

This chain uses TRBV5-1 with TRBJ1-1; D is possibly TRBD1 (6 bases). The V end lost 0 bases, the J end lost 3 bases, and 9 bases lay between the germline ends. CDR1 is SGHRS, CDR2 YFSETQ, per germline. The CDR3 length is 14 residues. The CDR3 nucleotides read TGCGCCAGCAGCTTGGCCAGGGGCGACACTGAAGCTTTCTTT. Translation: CASSLARGDTEAFF.

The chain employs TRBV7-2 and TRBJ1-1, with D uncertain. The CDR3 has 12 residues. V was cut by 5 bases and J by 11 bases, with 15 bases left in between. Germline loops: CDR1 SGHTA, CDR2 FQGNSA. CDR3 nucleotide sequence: TGTGCCAGCAGCCCATATAACCAGCGGGCTTTCTTT. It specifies CASSPYNQRAFF. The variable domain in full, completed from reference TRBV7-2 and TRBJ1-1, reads GAGVSQSPSNKVTEKGKDVELRCDPISGHTALYWYRQSLGQGLEFLIYFQGNSAPDKSGLPSDRFSAERTGGSVSTLTIQRTQQEDSAVYLCASSPYNQRAFFGQGTRLTVV.

This CDR3 reads CASSSDRLNTEAFF. The CDR3 DNA sequence: TGTGCCAGCAGTTCGGACAGGTTGAACACTGAAGCTTTCTTT. The chain joins TRBV6-5 to TRBJ1-1, with 7 bases aligning to TRBD1. The CDR3 runs to 14 residues. V gave up 4 bases and J gave up 0 bases; unmatched junction bases: 2. Germline V gives CDR1 MNHEY, CDR2 SVGAGI.

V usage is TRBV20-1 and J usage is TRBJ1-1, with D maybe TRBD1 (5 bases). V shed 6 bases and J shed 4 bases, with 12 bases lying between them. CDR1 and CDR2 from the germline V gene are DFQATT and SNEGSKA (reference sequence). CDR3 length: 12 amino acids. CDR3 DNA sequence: TGCAGTGCCAGTTCAGGGTCCACTGAAGCTTTCTTT. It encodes CSASSGSTEAFF.

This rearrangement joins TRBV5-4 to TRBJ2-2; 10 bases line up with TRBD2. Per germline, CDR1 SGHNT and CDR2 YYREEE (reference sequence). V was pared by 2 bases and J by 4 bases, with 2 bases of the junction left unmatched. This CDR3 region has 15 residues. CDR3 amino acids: CASSLAGGITGELFF. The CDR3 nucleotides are TGTGCCAGCAGCTTAGCGGGAGGGATCACCGGGGAGCTGTTTTTT.